This T cell receptor beta chain was retrieved from a study of shared clonotypes between healthy human individuals. This clone is a singleton in its sample. This is likely an artifact of a read error, given a far larger clone one base away. The sample holds other DNA sequences that translate to the same CDR3. The data were produced by immunoSEQ multiplex PCR, yet TCRdb's version contains in-frame clones alone and is incomplete. The sample lists about 1 million clones; about 77% were seen once. This TCR derives from a man aged 18 to 30 in good health. The sample taken for sequencing was memory CD4+ T cells sorted from blood. Subset in this sample: CD45RA-negative fraction.

The CDR3 loop is CASSLVGGDGYTF. Written as DNA, the CDR3 is TGTGCCAGCAGCTTAGTAGGAGGGGATGGCTACACCTTC. This chain uses TRBV7-9 with TRBJ1-2, with D perhaps matching TRBD1 (5 bases). The CDR3 extends over 13 amino acids. The germline gives CDR1 SEHNR, CDR2 FQNEAQ (reference sequence). V dropped 1 base and J dropped 6 bases, with 9 bases sitting between them.